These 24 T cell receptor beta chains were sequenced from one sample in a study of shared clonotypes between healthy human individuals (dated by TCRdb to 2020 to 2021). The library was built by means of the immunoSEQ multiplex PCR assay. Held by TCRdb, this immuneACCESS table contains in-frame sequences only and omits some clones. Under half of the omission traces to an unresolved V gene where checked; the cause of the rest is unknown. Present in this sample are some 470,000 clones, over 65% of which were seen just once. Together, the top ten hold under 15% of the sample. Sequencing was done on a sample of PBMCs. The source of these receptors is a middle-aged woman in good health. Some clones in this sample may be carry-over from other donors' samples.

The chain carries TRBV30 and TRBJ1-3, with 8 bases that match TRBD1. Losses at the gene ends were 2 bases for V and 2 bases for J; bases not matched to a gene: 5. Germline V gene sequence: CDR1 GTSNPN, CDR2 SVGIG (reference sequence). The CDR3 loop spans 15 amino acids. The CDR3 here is CAWSPDRGPGNTIYF. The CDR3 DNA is TGTGCCTGGAGTCCCGACAGGGGTCCTGGAAACACCATATATTTT. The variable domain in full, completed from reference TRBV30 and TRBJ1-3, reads SQTIHQWPATLVQPVGSPLSLECTVEGTSNPNLYWYRQAAGRGLQLLFYSVGIGQISSEVPQNLSASRPQDRQFILSSKKLLLSDSGFYLCAWSPDRGPGNTIYFGEGSWLTVV.

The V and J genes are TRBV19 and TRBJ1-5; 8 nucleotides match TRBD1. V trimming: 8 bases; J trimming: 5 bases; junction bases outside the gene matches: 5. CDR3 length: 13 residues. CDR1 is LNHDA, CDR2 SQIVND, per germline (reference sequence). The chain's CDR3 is CASSGQADQPQHF. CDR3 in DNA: TGTGCCAGTTCGGGACAGGCGGATCAGCCCCAGCATTTT.

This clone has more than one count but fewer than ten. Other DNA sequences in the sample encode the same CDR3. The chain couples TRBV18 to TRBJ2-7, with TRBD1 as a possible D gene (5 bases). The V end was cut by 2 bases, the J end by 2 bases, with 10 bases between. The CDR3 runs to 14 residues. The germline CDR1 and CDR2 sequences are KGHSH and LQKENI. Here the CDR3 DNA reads TGTGCCAGCTCACCAGGTACAGGACCCTACGAGCAGTACTTC. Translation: CASSPGTGPYEQYF.

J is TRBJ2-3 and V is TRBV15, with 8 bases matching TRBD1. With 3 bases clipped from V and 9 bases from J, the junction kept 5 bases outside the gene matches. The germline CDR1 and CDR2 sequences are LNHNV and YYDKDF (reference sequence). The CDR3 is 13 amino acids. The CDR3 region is CATSRERTGTQYF. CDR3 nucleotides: TGTGCCACCAGCAGGGAACGGACAGGGACGCAGTATTTT.

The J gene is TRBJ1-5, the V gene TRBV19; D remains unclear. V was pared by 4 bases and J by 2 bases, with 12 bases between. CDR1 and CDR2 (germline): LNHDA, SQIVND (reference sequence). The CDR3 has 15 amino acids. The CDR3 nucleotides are TGTGCCAGTAGTAGGACTCGCGGGGGCAATCAGCCCCAGCATTTT. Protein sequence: CASSRTRGGNQPQHF.

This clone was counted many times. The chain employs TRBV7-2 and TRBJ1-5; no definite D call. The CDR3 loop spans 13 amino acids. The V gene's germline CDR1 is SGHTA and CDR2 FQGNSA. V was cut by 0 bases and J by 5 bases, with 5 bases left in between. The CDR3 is CASSLAPDQPQHF. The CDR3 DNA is TGTGCCAGCAGCTTAGCGCCAGATCAGCCCCAGCATTTT.

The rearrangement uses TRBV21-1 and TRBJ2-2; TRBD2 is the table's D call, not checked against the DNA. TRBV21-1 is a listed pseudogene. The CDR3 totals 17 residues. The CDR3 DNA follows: TGTGCCAGCAGCAGCCGGGGCGGGGAGGCGAACACCGGGGAGCTGTTTTTT. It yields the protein CASSSRGGEANTGELFF.

CDR3 sequence: CASSVTWGTEAFF. For the CDR3, the DNA is TGTGCCAGCAGCGTCACGTGGGGGACTGAAGCTTTCTTT. The genes are TRBV2 and TRBJ1-1; tentatively, D is TRBD1 (5 bases). The V and J ends lost 6 bases and 5 bases respectively, with 13 bases between them. This CDR3 is 13 amino acids long. Per the germline V gene, CDR1 is SNHLY and CDR2 is FYNNEI.

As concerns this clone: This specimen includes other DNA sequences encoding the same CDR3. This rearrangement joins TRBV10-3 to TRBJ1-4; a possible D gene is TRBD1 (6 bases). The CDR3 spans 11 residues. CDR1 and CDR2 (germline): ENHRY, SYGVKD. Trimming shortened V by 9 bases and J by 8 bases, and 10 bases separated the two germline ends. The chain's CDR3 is CAIGGGEKLFF. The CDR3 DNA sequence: TGTGCCATTGGGGGGGGCGAAAAACTGTTTTTT.

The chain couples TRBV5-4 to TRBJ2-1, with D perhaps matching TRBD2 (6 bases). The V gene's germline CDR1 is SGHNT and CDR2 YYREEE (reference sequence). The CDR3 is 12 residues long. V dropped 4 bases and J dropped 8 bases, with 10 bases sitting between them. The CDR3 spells CASSRLGDEQFF. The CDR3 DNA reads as TGTGCCAGCAGCCGACTAGGAGATGAGCAGTTCTTC.

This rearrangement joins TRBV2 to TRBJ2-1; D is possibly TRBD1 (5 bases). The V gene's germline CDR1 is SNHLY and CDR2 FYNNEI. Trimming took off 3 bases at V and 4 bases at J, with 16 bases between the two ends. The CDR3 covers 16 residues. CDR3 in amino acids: CASSDLRLTVYNEQFF. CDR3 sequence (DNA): TGTGCCAGCAGTGACTTACGTTTGACAGTATACAATGAGCAGTTCTTC.

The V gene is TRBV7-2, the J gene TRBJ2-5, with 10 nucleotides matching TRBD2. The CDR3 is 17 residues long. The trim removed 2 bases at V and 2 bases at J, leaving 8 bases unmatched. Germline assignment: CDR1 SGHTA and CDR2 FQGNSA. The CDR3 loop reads CASSLRGTSGKQETQYF. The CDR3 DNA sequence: TGTGCCAGCAGCTTACGGGGAACTAGCGGGAAACAAGAGACCCAGTACTTC.

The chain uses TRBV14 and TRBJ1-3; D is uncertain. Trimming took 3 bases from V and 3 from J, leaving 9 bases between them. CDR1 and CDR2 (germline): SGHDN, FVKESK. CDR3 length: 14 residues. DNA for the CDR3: TGTGCCAGCAGCCAGTGGGATAATGGAAACACCATATATTTT. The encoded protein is CASSQWDNGNTIYF.

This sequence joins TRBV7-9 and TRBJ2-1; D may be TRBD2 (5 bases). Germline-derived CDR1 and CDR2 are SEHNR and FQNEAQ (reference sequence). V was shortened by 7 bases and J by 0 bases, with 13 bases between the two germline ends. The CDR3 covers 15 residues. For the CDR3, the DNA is TGTGCCAGCAACCGGGCGGGCAGCTCCTACAATGAGCAGTTCTTC. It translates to CASNRAGSSYNEQFF.

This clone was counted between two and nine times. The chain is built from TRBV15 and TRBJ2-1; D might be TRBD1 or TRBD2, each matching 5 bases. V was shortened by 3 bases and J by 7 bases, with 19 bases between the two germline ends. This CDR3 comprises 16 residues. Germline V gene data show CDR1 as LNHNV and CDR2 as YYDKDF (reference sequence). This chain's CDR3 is CATSRRGAGYPNEQFF. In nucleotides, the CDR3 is TGTGCCACCAGCAGGAGAGGGGCGGGCTACCCAAATGAGCAGTTCTTC.

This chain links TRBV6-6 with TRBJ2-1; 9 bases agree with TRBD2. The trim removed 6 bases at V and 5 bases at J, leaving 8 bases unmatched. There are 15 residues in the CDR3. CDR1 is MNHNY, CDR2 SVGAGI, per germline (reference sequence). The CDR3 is CASRPRLAGHNEQFF. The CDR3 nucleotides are TGTGCCAGCAGACCACGGCTAGCGGGACACAATGAGCAGTTCTTC.

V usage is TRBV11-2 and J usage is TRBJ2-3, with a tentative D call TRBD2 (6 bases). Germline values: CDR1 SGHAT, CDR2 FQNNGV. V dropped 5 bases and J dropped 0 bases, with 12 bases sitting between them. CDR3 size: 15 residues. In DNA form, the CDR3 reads TGTGCCAGCAGCCCGTCCGGGACTAGCACAGATACGCAGTATTTT. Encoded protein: CASSPSGTSTDTQYF.

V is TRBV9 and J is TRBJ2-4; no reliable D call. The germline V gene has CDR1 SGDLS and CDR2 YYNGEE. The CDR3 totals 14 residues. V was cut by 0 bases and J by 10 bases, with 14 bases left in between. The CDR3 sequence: CASSVGVGSWIQYF. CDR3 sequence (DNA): TGTGCCAGCAGCGTAGGAGTGGGTTCTTGGATTCAGTACTTC.

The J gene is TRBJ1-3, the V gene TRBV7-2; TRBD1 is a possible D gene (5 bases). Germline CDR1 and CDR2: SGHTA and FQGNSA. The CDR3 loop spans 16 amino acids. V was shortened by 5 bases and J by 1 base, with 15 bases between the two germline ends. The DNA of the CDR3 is TGTGCCAGCAGCCGCATCGTGTCAGGGTCTGGAAACACCATATATTTT. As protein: CASSRIVSGSGNTIYF.

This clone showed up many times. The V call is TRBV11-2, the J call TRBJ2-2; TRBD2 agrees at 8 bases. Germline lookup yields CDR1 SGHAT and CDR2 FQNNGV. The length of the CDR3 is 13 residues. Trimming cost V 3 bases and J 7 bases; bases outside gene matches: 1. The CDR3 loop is CASSFGTSGELFF. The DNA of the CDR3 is TGTGCCAGCAGCTTCGGGACTAGCGGGGAGCTGTTTTTT. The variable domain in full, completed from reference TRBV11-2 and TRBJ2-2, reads EAGVAQSPRYKIIEKRQSVAFWCNPISGHATLYWYQQILGQGPKLLIQFQNNGVVDDSQLPKDRFSAERLKGVDSTLKIQPAKLEDSAVYLCASSFGTSGELFFGEGSRLTVL.

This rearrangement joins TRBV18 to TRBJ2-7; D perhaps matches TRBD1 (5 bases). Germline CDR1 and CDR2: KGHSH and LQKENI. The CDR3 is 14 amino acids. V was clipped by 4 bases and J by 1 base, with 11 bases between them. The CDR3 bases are TGTGCCAGCTCACAGGGGCCGACGTCCTACGAGCAGTACTTC. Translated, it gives CASSQGPTSYEQYF.

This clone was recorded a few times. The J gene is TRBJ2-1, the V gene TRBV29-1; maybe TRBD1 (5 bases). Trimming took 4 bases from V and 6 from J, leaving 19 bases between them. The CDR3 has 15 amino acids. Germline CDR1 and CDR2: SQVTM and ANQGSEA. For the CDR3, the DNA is TGCAGCGTTGCCAGACATGGGGCGCCGGGCAATGAGCAGTTCTTC. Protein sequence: CSVARHGAPGNEQFF.

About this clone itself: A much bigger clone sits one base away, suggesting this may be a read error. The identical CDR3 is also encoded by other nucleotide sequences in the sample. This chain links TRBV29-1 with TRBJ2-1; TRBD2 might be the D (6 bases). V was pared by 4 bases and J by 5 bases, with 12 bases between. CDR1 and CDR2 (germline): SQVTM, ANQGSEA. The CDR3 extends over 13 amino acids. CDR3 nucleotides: TGCAGCGTTGCGACTAGTGGGGACAATGAGCAGTTCTTC. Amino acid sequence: CSVATSGDNEQFF.

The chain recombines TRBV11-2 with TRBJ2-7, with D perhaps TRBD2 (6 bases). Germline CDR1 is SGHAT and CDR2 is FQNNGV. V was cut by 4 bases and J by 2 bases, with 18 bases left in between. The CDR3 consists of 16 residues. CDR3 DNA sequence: TGTGCCAGCAGCTCGAGGACTACATCTTCGACCTACGAGCAGTACTTC. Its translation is CASSSRTTSSTYEQYF.